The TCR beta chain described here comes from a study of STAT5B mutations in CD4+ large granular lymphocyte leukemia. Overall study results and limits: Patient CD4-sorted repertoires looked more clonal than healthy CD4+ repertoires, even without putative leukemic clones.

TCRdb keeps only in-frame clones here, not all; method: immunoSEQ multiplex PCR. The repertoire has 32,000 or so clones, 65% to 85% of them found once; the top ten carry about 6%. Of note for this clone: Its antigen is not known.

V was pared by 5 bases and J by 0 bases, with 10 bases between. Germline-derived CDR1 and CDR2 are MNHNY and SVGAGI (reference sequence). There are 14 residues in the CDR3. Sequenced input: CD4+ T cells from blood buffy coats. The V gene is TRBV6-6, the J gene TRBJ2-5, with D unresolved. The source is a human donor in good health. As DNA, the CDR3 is TGTGCCAGCAGTGGGCCAGGTAACCAAGAGACCCAGTACTTC. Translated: CASSGPGNQETQYF.